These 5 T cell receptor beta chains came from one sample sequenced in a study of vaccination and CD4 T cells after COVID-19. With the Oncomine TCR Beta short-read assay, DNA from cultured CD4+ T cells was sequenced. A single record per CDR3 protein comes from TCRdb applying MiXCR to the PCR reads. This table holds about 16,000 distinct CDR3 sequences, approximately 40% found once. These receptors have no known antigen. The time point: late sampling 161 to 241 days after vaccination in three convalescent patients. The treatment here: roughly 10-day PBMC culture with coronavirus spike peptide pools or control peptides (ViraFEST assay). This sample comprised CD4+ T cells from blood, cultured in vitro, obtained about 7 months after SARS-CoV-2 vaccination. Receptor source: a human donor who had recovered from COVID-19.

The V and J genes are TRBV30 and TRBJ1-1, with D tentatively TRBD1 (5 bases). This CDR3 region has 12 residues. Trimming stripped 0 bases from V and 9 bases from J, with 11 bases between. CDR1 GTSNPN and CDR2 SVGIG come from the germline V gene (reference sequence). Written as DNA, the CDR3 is TGTGCCTGGAGTGTAGTGTACAGGCAAGCTTTCTTT. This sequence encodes CAWSVVYRQAFF.

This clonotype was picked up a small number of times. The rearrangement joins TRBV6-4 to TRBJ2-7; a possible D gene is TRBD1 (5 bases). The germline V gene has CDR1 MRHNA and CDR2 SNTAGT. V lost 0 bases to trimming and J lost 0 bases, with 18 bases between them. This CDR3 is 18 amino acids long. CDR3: CASSDSKSAGASSYEQYF. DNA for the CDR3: TGTGCCAGCAGTGACTCGAAATCTGCTGGGGCTTCCTCCTACGAGCAGTACTTC.

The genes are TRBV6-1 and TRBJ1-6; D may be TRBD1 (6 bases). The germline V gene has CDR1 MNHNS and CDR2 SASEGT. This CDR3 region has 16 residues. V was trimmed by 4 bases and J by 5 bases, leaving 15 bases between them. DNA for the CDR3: TGTGCCAGCAGTGCCCGGGGTGGGGGGCATAATTCACCCCTCCACTTT. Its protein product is CASSARGGGHNSPLHF.

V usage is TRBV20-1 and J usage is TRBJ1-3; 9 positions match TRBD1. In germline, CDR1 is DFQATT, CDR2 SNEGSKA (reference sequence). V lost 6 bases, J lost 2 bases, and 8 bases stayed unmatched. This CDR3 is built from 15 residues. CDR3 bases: TGCAGTGCGGGGGATACAGGGGGCCCTGGAAACACCATATATTTT. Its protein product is CSAGDTGGPGNTIYF.

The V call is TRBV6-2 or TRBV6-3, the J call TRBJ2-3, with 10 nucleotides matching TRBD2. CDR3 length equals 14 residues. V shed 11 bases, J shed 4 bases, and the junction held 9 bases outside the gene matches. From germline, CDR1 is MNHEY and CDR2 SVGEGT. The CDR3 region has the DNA TGTGCCTGCGAACTAGCGGGACGAGCAGATACGCAGTATTTT. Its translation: CACELAGRADTQYF.